Each of the 27 T cell receptor beta chains below was sequenced from the same sample in a study of CD8 T cells in Susac syndrome. Reverse transcription of 0.5 to 1 ug RNA was performed with random hexamers. TCRdb used MiXCR to reprocess the immunoSEQ multiplex PCR reads, holding one entry per CDR3 protein. The table includes about 280,000 distinct CDR3 sequences, 70% to 90% detected once. Source material: CD8+ T cells from PBMCs. These receptors all come from a human donor with multiple sclerosis.

The chain combines TRBV10-3 with TRBJ2-5; 7 bases are shared with TRBD2. The CDR3 consists of 15 residues. Germline CDR1 and CDR2: ENHRY and SYGVKD. Unmatched junction bases numbered 9, after V lost 3 bases and J lost 5 bases. The CDR3 DNA sequence: TGTGCCATCAGTGACCTAGCGGAGGCCCATGAGACCCAGTACTTC. Amino acids: CAISDLAEAHETQYF.

J is TRBJ2-7 and V is TRBV12-3 or TRBV12-4; no firm D call. The germline V and J ends were trimmed by 1 base and 6 bases, with 19 bases remaining between them. CDR3 length: 16 residues. In DNA, the CDR3 is TGTGCCAGCAGTTTAGGAGTCTTGGGCCCCTTGGTCGAGCAGTACTTC. Protein product: CASSLGVLGPLVEQYF.

For the CDR3, the DNA is TGCGCCAGCAGCCATCCGCAAACTAGCGGAACCTCCAATGAGCAGTTCTTC. Translation: CASSHPQTSGTSNEQFF. The chain joins TRBV4-1 to TRBJ2-1, with 8 bases fitting TRBD2. CDR1 and CDR2 from the germline V gene are MGHRA and YSYEKL. With 3 bases clipped from V and 6 bases from J, the junction kept 13 bases outside the gene matches. The CDR3 spans 17 residues.

CDR3 DNA: TGTGCCAGCAGCCCCAGACTAGCGGGACTCCCAGATACGCAGTATTTT. This codes for CASSPRLAGLPDTQYF. The genes are TRBV7-9 and TRBJ2-3; 11 bases agree with TRBD2. CDR3 length: 16 amino acids. Looked up from germline, CDR1 is SEHNR and CDR2 is FQNEAQ (reference sequence). J lost 4 bases, V lost 5 bases, and 8 bases had no gene match.

The chain uses TRBV27 and TRBJ2-7, with D possibly TRBD2 on 6 matching bases. The CDR3 runs to 14 residues. The germline V and J ends were trimmed by 1 base and 2 bases, with 9 bases remaining between them. Per the germline V gene, CDR1 is MNHEY and CDR2 is SMNVEV (reference sequence). As DNA, the CDR3 is TGTGCCAGCAGTTTATACCGCGGGACCTACGAGCAGTACTTC. Translation gives CASSLYRGTYEQYF.

V usage is TRBV27 and J usage is TRBJ1-2; D perhaps matches TRBD1 (5 bases). This CDR3 comprises 15 residues. Germline V gives CDR1 MNHEY, CDR2 SMNVEV (reference sequence). V gave up 4 bases and J gave up 7 bases, with 19 bases separating them. The CDR3 sequence is CASSYAPGDYCGYTF. Here the CDR3 DNA reads TGTGCCAGCAGTTATGCCCCCGGGGACTACTGTGGCTACACCTTC.

The rearrangement joins TRBV28 to TRBJ2-2, with 7 nucleotides matching TRBD2. Trimming cost V 5 bases and J 0 bases; bases outside gene matches: 6. The CDR3 runs 16 residues. CDR1 and CDR2 (germline): MDHEN, SYDVKM. The CDR3 region is CASSLPSGANTGELFF. In nucleotides, the CDR3 is TGTGCCAGCAGTCTACCGAGCGGGGCGAACACCGGGGAGCTGTTTTTT.

The J gene is TRBJ2-1, the V gene TRBV30; D remains unclear. The CDR3 is 13 amino acids. Germline V CDR1 and CDR2: GTSNPN, SVGIG (reference sequence). The V end was cut by 2 bases, the J end by 9 bases, with 14 bases between. CDR3 protein: CAWSSRAFSEQFF. CDR3 nucleotide sequence: TGTGCCTGGAGTTCTAGAGCCTTTAGTGAGCAGTTCTTC.

This chain links TRBV19 with TRBJ2-5, with TRBD1 matching over 10 bases. The CDR3 totals 14 residues. The J segment lost 5 bases and the V segment lost 5 bases, leaving 5 bases of the junction unmatched. Germline V gene data show CDR1 as LNHDA and CDR2 as SQIVND (reference sequence). The CDR3 here is CASSPGQGTETQYF. The CDR3 DNA follows: TGTGCCAGTAGTCCGGGACAGGGGACGGAGACCCAGTACTTC.

V and J are TRBV6-5 and TRBJ1-1, with TRBD1 as a possible D gene (6 bases). The CDR3 has 15 residues. V lost 6 bases and J lost 3, with 17 bases in between. Germline CDR1 reads MNHEY; CDR2 reads SVGAGI. The CDR3 reads CASRVQGWLDTEAFF. The DNA for the CDR3 is TGTGCCAGCAGGGTACAGGGATGGTTAGACACTGAAGCTTTCTTT.

The gene calls are TRBV7-6 and TRBJ1-1; tentatively, D is TRBD1 (5 bases). This CDR3 is 14 amino acids long. In germline, CDR1 is SGHVS, CDR2 FNYEAQ. Deletions cut 5 bases from V and 1 base from J, with 11 bases between. The CDR3 sequence: CASSEWGRNTEAFF. For the CDR3, the DNA is TGTGCCAGCAGCGAGTGGGGGAGGAACACTGAAGCTTTCTTT.

This sequence joins TRBV13 and TRBJ2-1; no reliable D call. The ends were cut back, 0 bases at V and 3 bases at J, with 15 bases in the middle. The germline CDR1 and CDR2 sequences are PRHDT and FYEKMQ (reference sequence). There are 17 residues in the CDR3. CDR3 nucleotides: TGTGCCAGCAGCTTAGGCCTAAGGGCGGAGAGCTACAATGAGCAGTTCTTC. This sequence encodes CASSLGLRAESYNEQFF.

This chain connects TRBV6-5 to TRBJ2-2; no firm D call. Germline V gives CDR1 MNHEY, CDR2 SVGAGI. This CDR3 has 15 residues. Trimming removed 2 bases from V and 1 base from J, with 8 bases in between. CDR3 in DNA: TGTGCCAGCAGTTACGCCGACGAGAACACCGGGGAGCTGTTTTTT. It specifies CASSYADENTGELFF.

This chain links TRBV7-9 with TRBJ2-1; 9 positions agree with TRBD2. The CDR3 length is 16 residues. The V gene's germline CDR1 is SEHNR and CDR2 FQNEAQ (reference sequence). V lost 5 bases to trimming and J lost 5 bases; unmatched junction nucleotides: 10. The CDR3 spells CASSKRAGGENNEQFF. CDR3 DNA sequence: TGTGCCAGCAGCAAAAGGGCGGGAGGGGAAAACAATGAGCAGTTCTTC.

This clonotype was seen a handful of times. This chain uses TRBV27 with TRBJ1-2; perhaps TRBD1 as D (5 bases). This CDR3 is 14 amino acids long. The ends were cut back, 6 bases at V and 0 bases at J, with 11 bases in the middle. Per the germline V gene, CDR1 is MNHEY and CDR2 is SMNVEV (reference sequence). In DNA form, the CDR3 reads TGTGCCAGCAGCTTGGGGGGAGCTAACTATGGCTACACCTTC. It yields the protein CASSLGGANYGYTF.

The chain recombines TRBV29-1 with TRBJ2-1; no reliable D call. Germline V lookup: CDR1 SQVTM, CDR2 ANQGSEA. The CDR3 consists of 12 residues. V lost 7 bases and J 0 bases, leaving 7 bases between the germline ends. The CDR3: CSALSSYNEQFF. The DNA of the CDR3 is TGCAGCGCCCTCAGCTCCTACAATGAGCAGTTCTTC.

This clonotype was seen only once. The rearrangement links TRBV7-6 to TRBJ2-5, with 11 nucleotides matching TRBD2. Germline-derived CDR1 and CDR2 are SGHVS and FNYEAQ. The junction had 10 bases not matched to a gene; V was cut back by 2 bases and J by 2 bases. CDR3 length: 18 amino acids. The CDR3 nucleotides are TGTGCCAGCAGCTTACGAGGGCTAGCGGGAGGCGGGCAAGAGACCCAGTACTTC. Its translation: CASSLRGLAGGGQETQYF.

The chain has TRBV7-9 and TRBJ2-3; 7 nucleotides agree with TRBD1. The CDR3 is made up of 17 amino acids. Losses at the gene ends were 5 bases for V and 4 bases for J; bases not matched to a gene: 15. Germline lookup yields CDR1 SEHNR and CDR2 FQNEAQ (reference sequence). The CDR3 reads CASSPPIGLTGSDTQYF. DNA of the CDR3: TGTGCCAGCAGCCCGCCCATAGGCCTGACAGGGTCAGATACGCAGTATTTT.

The gene calls are TRBV10-3 and TRBJ1-5; D is possibly TRBD1 (5 bases). Germline V gives CDR1 ENHRY, CDR2 SYGVKD. V lost 10 bases and J 3 bases, leaving 10 bases between the germline ends. The CDR3 runs to 12 residues. The CDR3 DNA sequence: TGTGCCACCAGGGCTTTCAATCAGCCCCAGCATTTT. This codes for CATRAFNQPQHF.

This chain uses TRBV10-3 with TRBJ2-7; D is uncertain. This CDR3 has 14 amino acids. V was clipped by 7 bases and J by 3 bases, with 16 bases between them. Germline values: CDR1 ENHRY, CDR2 SYGVKD. CDR3 sequence reads: CAIIFNPLVYEQYF. The CDR3 coding sequence is TGTGCCATCATTTTCAATCCACTCGTCTACGAGCAGTACTTC.

This clonotype showed up just once. The chain carries TRBV28 and TRBJ2-1, with D possibly being TRBD2 (5 bases). The CDR3 totals 15 residues. Germline lookup yields CDR1 MDHEN and CDR2 SYDVKM. Trimming left V 2 bases short and J 4 bases short, with 12 bases between. CDR3 region: CASSLGSRVYNEQFF. CDR3 DNA: TGTGCCAGCAGTTTAGGGTCGCGGGTATACAATGAGCAGTTCTTC.

The V and J genes are TRBV4-1 and TRBJ1-2; perhaps TRBD1 as D (5 bases). This CDR3 is built from 13 residues. The germline gives CDR1 MGHRA, CDR2 YSYEKL. V was cut by 1 base and J by 8 bases, with 11 bases left in between. In DNA, the CDR3 is TGCGCCAGCAGCCAAGGGGGCTTGGGAGGCTACACCTTC. Amino acids: CASSQGGLGGYTF.

The V and J genes are TRBV24-1 and TRBJ2-1; no clear D. The CDR3 is made up of 13 amino acids. V lost 7 bases and J 10 bases, leaving 16 bases between the germline ends. Per germline, CDR1 KGHDR and CDR2 SFDVKD. CDR3 sequence (DNA): TGTGCCACCAGCCATATTGGCGGCGAGGAGCAGTTCTTC. Amino acid sequence: CATSHIGGEEQFF.

J is TRBJ1-5 and V is TRBV19; 7 positions match TRBD1. The J segment lost 3 bases and the V segment lost 6 bases, leaving 8 bases of the junction unmatched. This CDR3 comprises 15 residues. CDR1 LNHDA and CDR2 SQIVND come from the germline V gene (reference sequence). The CDR3 sequence: CASRVTGDHNQPQHF. For the CDR3, the DNA is TGTGCCAGTAGAGTTACAGGGGATCACAATCAGCCCCAGCATTTT.

The chain couples TRBV6-1 to TRBJ2-3, with a weak D call TRBD1 (5 bases). Germline V CDR1 and CDR2: MNHNS, SASEGT. The V end lost 7 bases, the J end lost 1 base, and 21 bases lay between the germline ends. The CDR3 length is 17 residues. CDR3 region: CASTNNAGQGGTDTQYF. CDR3 DNA sequence: TGTGCCAGCACAAATAACGCTGGGCAGGGTGGCACAGATACGCAGTATTTT.

This clonotype was detected only a few times. The CDR3 region has the DNA TGTGCCAGCAGCCCCGGACTAGCGGGAGATGATGAGCAGTTCTTC. The encoded protein is CASSPGLAGDDEQFF. The chain employs TRBV7-2 and TRBJ2-1; 13 bases line up with TRBD2. The junction had 6 bases not matched to a gene; V was cut back by 5 bases and J by 8 bases. Germline V CDR1 and CDR2: SGHTA, FQGNSA. This CDR3 has 15 residues.

The chain uses TRBV7-2 and TRBJ2-5, with D possibly being TRBD1 (6 bases). Between the trimmed V and J ends, which lost 2 bases and 4 bases, there was a span of 8 bases. The CDR3 sequence is 13 residues long. Germline assignment: CDR1 SGHTA and CDR2 FQGNSA. In DNA form, the CDR3 reads TGTGCCAGCAGCTTAAGAGGGGGAGAGACCCAGTACTTC. It is translated as CASSLRGGETQYF.